This is a list of T cell receptor beta chains from one sample in a study of long-term antiretroviral therapy in people with HIV. Some clones are missing from TCRdb's copy, which holds only in-frame ones; the method was immunoSEQ multiplex PCR. The data contain 20,000 to 30,000 clones, roughly 88% of them seen just once; the ten biggest clones take up approximately 15%. Here the sequenced sample was unsorted PBMCs, taken 4.2 to 4.5 years after starting antiretroviral therapy. These receptor sequences come from a man aged 30 to 39 with HIV. Each CDR3 is given with its conserved first and last residue. A D gene is named only where the DNA matches it firmly. Size is omitted from some rows. Given values are once, few, many or a class for expanded clones.

TRBV29-1	.	TRBJ1-3	.	CSAGGGTGNTIYF	TGCAGCGCCGGGGGGGGAACTGGAAACACCATATATTTT
TRBV6-4	.	TRBJ2-3	.	CASSDSTTDTQYF	TGTGCCAGCAGTGACAGCACGACAGATACGCAGTATTTT
TRBV2	.	TRBJ2-1	TRBD2	CASRVAGSSYNEQFF	TGTGCCAGCAGAGTAGCGGGGAGCTCCTACAATGAGCAGTTCTTC
TRBV28	.	TRBJ2-7	TRBD2	CASTASGSEEQYF	TGTGCCAGCACGGCTAGCGGGAGTGAAGAGCAGTACTTC
TRBV9	.	TRBJ2-7	.	CASSVGGGGHEQYF	TGTGCCAGCAGCGTAGGGGGAGGGGGCCACGAGCAGTACTTC
TRBV7-2	.	TRBJ1-1	.	CASSDPRIHTEAFF	TGTGCCAGCAGCGACCCCCGAATTCACACTGAAGCTTTCTTT
TRBV30	.	TRBJ1-3	.	CAWSPSGNTIYF	TGTGCCTGGAGTCCCTCTGGAAACACCATATATTTT
TRBV11-2	.	TRBJ2-1	.	CASSRGRGVYNEQFF	TGTGCCAGCAGCAGGGGGCGGGGTGTTTACAATGAGCAGTTCTTC
TRBV2	.	TRBJ2-2	TRBD1	CADRQGLVGELFF	TGTGCCGACAGACAGGGCCTAGTCGGGGAGCTGTTTTTT
TRBV15	.	TRBJ2-1	.	CATSRDGWGQQFF	TGTGCCACCAGCAGAGATGGTTGGGGGCAGCAGTTCTTC
TRBV6-1	.	TRBJ1-5	.	CASTMNGGGNQPQHF	TGTGCCAGCACCATGAACGGAGGTGGCAATCAGCCCCAGCATTTT
TRBV6-1	.	TRBJ2-5	TRBD2	CASWTSGGLRETQYF	TGTGCCAGTTGGACTAGCGGGGGGTTGCGGGAGACCCAGTACTTC
TRBV5-6	.	TRBJ2-7	.	CASSLVPTTGEQYF	TGTGCCAGCAGCTTGGTTCCTACTACGGGCGAGCAGTACTTC
TRBV6-6	.	TRBJ1-5	TRBD1	CASSYDRGSNQPQHF	TGTGCCAGCAGTTACGACAGGGGTAGCAATCAGCCCCAGCATTTT
TRBV6-6	medium-sized	TRBJ2-7	.	CASSYSPGRDEQYF	TGTGCCAGCAGTTACTCGCCAGGGCGCGACGAGCAGTACTTC
TRBV5-6	.	TRBJ1-1	.	CASRGGFSAEAFF	TGTGCCAGCCGGGGAGGGTTTTCGGCTGAAGCTTTCTTT
TRBV5-1	.	TRBJ1-2	.	CASSLLGTANYGYTF	TGCGCCAGCAGCTTGTTAGGGACGGCGAACTATGGCTACACCTTC
TRBV27	.	TRBJ2-7	.	CASSLAGALSSYEQYF	TGTGCCAGCAGTCTCGCGGGGGCCTTGAGCTCCTACGAGCAGTACTTC
TRBV5-1	.	TRBJ2-1	TRBD1	CASSRPRDREDYNEQFF	TGCGCCAGCAGCCGCCCTAGGGACAGGGAAGATTACAATGAGCAGTTCTTC
TRBV7-2	few	TRBJ2-2	.	CASSLDGELFF	TGTGCCAGCAGCTTAGACGGGGAGCTGTTTTTT
TRBV10-3	.	TRBJ2-7	.	CAGRATGEGHEQYF	TGTGCCGGCAGAGCGACAGGGGAGGGCCACGAGCAGTACTTC
TRBV11-1	.	TRBJ2-5	.	CASNTAGAETQYF	TGTGCCAGCAATACGGCAGGAGCGGAGACCCAGTACTTC
TRBV29-1	.	TRBJ2-7	.	CSASRVSSYEQYF	TGCAGCGCCTCTCGGGTAAGCTCCTACGAGCAGTACTTC
TRBV6-4	.	TRBJ1-1	.	CASSDNTNTEAFF	TGTGCCAGCAGTGACAACACGAACACTGAAGCTTTCTTT
TRBV7-9	.	TRBJ1-5	.	CASSSDNKGGPNQPQHF	TGTGCCAGCAGCTCGGATAACAAAGGGGGACCAAATCAGCCCCAGCATTTT
TRBV9	once	TRBJ2-3	TRBD2	CASSVGGGRTDTQYF	TGTGCCAGCAGCGTAGGGGGGGGACGCACAGATACGCAGTATTTT
TRBV2	few	TRBJ2-2	TRBD2	CASREGTSGGNTGELFF	TGTGCCAGCAGGGAAGGGACTAGCGGGGGCAACACCGGGGAGCTGTTTTTT
TRBV2	.	TRBJ1-6	TRBD1	CATLQGASSPLHF	TGTGCCACCTTACAGGGGGCGAGTTCACCCCTCCACTTT
TRBV30	few	TRBJ2-2	.	CAWRSYGELFF	TGTGCCTGGAGGAGCTACGGGGAGCTGTTTTTT
TRBV4-2	once	TRBJ1-5	.	CASSQEGTGNQPQHF	TGTGCCAGTAGCCAAGAAGGGACCGGCAATCAGCCCCAGCATTTT
TRBV11-2	.	TRBJ2-3	TRBD2	CASSLTAGGRDTQYF	TGTGCCAGCAGCTTAACAGCGGGAGGGCGCGATACGCAGTATTTT
TRBV9	.	TRBJ2-7	.	CASSVAMGEYYEQYF	TGTGCCAGCAGCGTAGCTATGGGGGAATACTACGAGCAGTACTTC
TRBV4-2	few	TRBJ2-7	TRBD2	CASSQETSWDEQYF	TGTGCCAGCAGCCAAGAGACTAGCTGGGACGAGCAGTACTTC
TRBV6-1	.	TRBJ2-3	TRBD2	CAVKRDSDTQYF	TGTGCCGTCAAGCGGGATTCCGATACGCAGTATTTT
TRBV2	few	TRBJ1-1	.	CARGGGKGTEAFF	TGTGCCAGAGGAGGAGGAAAAGGAACTGAAGCTTTCTTT
TRBV5-6	.	TRBJ2-5	TRBD1	CASSSAGGRETQYF	TGTGCCAGCAGCTCGGCAGGGGGCCGGGAGACCCAGTACTTC
TRBV14	few	TRBJ2-7	.	CASSQVPVYYEQYF	TGTGCCAGCAGCCAAGTACCCGTATACTACGAGCAGTACTTC
TRBV7-2	.	TRBJ2-7	.	CASTRVGITTYEQYF	TGTGCCAGCACCCGAGTCGGCATCACCACCTACGAGCAGTACTTC
TRBV6-5	once	TRBJ2-7	TRBD2	CASSLLAGASYEQYF	TGTGCCAGCAGTTTACTAGCGGGGGCCTCCTACGAGCAGTACTTC
TRBV4-2	.	TRBJ2-1	TRBD2	CASSQEGFGREGSYNEQFF	TGTGCCAGCAGCCAAGAAGGTTTCGGGCGGGAGGGTAGCTACAATGAGCAGTTCTTC
TRBV23-1	.	TRBJ2-7	.	CASSQPGIPGRRSYEQYF	TGCGCCAGCAGTCAACCAGGCATACCAGGCAGGAGATCCTACGAGCAGTACTTC
TRBV7-6	.	TRBJ2-5	.	CASSLVGRGTETQYF	TGTGCCAGCAGCTTAGTAGGCAGGGGAACGGAGACCCAGTACTTC
TRBV2	.	TRBJ2-1	.	CASIPNEQFF	TGTGCCAGCATACCCAATGAGCAGTTCTTC
TRBV27	.	TRBJ2-1	TRBD2	CASGLTSGEPYNEQFF	TGTGCCAGCGGCCTGACTAGCGGGGAACCGTACAATGAGCAGTTCTTC
TRBV9	.	TRBJ2-7	.	CASSVDRGVLREQYF	TGTGCCAGCAGCGTAGACCGAGGGGTTCTCCGCGAGCAGTACTTC
TRBV5-1	.	TRBJ2-1	.	CASSHGVGRSYNEQFF	TGCGCCAGCAGCCATGGGGTTGGGCGCTCCTACAATGAGCAGTTCTTC
TRBV6-5	.	TRBJ2-5	TRBD2	CASSYSSGVSQETQYF	TGTGCCAGCAGTTACTCTAGCGGGGTTTCACAAGAGACCCAGTACTTC